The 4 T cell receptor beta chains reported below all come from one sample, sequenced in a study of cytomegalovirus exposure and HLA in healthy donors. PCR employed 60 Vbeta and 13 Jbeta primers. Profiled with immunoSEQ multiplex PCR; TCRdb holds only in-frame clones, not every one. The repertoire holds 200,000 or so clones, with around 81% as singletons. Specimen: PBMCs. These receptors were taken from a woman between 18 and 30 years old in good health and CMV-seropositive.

The CDR3 region has the DNA TGTGCCAGCAGTTTAAGACCGGGGAAGAGGAACACTGAAGCTTTCTTT. It yields the protein CASSLRPGKRNTEAFF. The chain joins TRBV28 to TRBJ1-1, with no clear D. Per germline, CDR1 MDHEN and CDR2 SYDVKM. Trimming took off 2 bases at V and 1 base at J, with 14 bases between the two ends. The CDR3 extends over 16 amino acids. Full variable domain (outside the CDR3, taken from reference TRBV28 and TRBJ1-1): DVKVTQSSRYLVKRTGEKVFLECVQDMDHENMFWYRQDPGLGLRLIYFSYDVKMKEKGDIPEGYSVSREKKERFSLILESASTNQTSMYLCASSLRPGKRNTEAFFGQGTRLTVV.

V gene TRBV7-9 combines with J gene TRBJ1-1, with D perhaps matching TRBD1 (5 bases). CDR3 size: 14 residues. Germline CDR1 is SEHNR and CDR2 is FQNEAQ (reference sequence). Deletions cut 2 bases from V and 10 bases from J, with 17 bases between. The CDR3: CASSLFSRGMAAFF. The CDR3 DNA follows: TGTGCCAGCAGCTTATTTTCGCGGGGGATGGCAGCTTTCTTT.

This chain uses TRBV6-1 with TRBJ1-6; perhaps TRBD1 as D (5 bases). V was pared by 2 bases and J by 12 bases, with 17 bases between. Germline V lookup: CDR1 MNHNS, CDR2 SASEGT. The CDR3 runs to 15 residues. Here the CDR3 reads CASSENGGEGGPLHF. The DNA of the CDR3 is TGTGCCAGCAGTGAAAACGGGGGGGAGGGTGGACCCCTCCACTTT.

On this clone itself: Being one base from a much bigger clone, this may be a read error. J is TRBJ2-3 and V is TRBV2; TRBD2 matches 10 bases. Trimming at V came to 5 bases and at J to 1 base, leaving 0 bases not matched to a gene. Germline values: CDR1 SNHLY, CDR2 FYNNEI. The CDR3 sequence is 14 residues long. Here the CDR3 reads CASSLAGGTDTQYF. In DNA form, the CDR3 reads TGTGCCAGCAGTCTAGCGGGGGGCACAGATACGCAGTATTTT.